Listed below are T cell receptor beta chains from one sample, sequenced in a study of Tregs in tolerant kidney transplant recipients. Data came from immunoSEQ multiplex PCR; TCRdb stores just in-frame clones and leaves some out. The sample has tens of thousands of clones, about 90% seen once. The sequencing here drew on CD8+ T cells from blood (PBMCs), taken 24 months after the transplant. The receptors stem from a human patient who received a combined kidney and bone marrow transplant. Some T cells may have originated in the graft donor. Both conserved end residues are part of each CDR3. The D gene is left open where the match is weak. Clone size appears in some rows only: once, few, many, or a class for an expanded clone.

clone_size j_call v_call cdr3_length d_call cdr3_nt cdr3_aa
few TRBJ2-7 TRBV4-3 15 TRBD2 TGCGCCAGCAGCCATCGGGGGGGCAGACCCTACGAGCAGTACTTC CASSHRGGRPYEQYF
NA TRBJ2-2 TRBV25-1 15 NA TGTGCCAGCAGTGAAAAAAGAGGGGGTCCCGGGGAGCTGTTTTTT CASSEKRGGPGELFF
NA TRBJ2-7 TRBV11-2 14 TRBD1 TGTGCCAGCAGCAGGACAGGGTCGCCGGAGGAGCAGTACTTC CASSRTGSPEEQYF
NA TRBJ2-7 TRBV10-3 13 NA TGTGCCATCGAGTCTCAGGGATCCTACGAGCAGTACTTC CAIESQGSYEQYF
NA TRBJ2-3 TRBV28 19 NA TGTGCCAGCAGTCCTGAACTTCTTATTGGACAGATTAGCACAGATACGCAGTATTTT CASSPELLIGQISTDTQYF
NA TRBJ1-4 TRBV7-2 17 TRBD1 TGTGCCAGCAGCTTTTCCGGGACAGGGCATAATAATGAAAAACTGTTTTTT CASSFSGTGHNNEKLFF
NA TRBJ2-7 TRBV12-5 14 TRBD1 TGTGCTAGCGATGACGGGCAGGGGGTCTACGAGCAGTACTTC CASDDGQGVYEQYF
NA TRBJ2-7 TRBV6-6 16 TRBD2 TGTGCCAGCAGTTACGGGTCTAGCGGGAAAGGCTACGAGCAGTACTTC CASSYGSSGKGYEQYF
NA TRBJ2-7 TRBV7-3 15 TRBD1 TGTGCCAGCAGCGGTGACAGGGCTGGTTCCTACGAGCAGTACTTC CASSGDRAGSYEQYF
NA TRBJ2-3 TRBV7-9 13 NA TGTGCCAGCAGCTTACTAGATGCAGATACGCAGTATTTT CASSLLDADTQYF
NA TRBJ2-5 TRBV4-1 14 NA TGCGCCAGCAGCCAACGGTCTAGCTTAGAGACCCAGTACTTC CASSQRSSLETQYF
NA TRBJ2-1 TRBV6-6 16 NA TGTGCCAGCAATGCAAGTCCAGGAACTCCCTACAATGAGCAGTTCTTC CASNASPGTPYNEQFF
NA TRBJ2-2 TRBV6-5 16 TRBD2 TGTGCCAGCAGTTTAGCGGGGGGGCCTTATACCGGGGAGCTGTTTTTT CASSLAGGPYTGELFF
once TRBJ1-5 TRBV6-5 14 TRBD1 TGTGCCAGCAGTTCCAAGGGGGCGGCTCAGCCCCAGCATTTT CASSSKGAAQPQHF
NA TRBJ2-3 TRBV9 15 NA TGTGCCAGCAGCGTAGGAGCAGGGAGCACAGATACGCAGTATTTT CASSVGAGSTDTQYF
NA TRBJ1-2 TRBV7-9 16 TRBD1 TGTGCCAGCAGCTCCGGGGGAGACAGGGGGCGAGATGGCTACACCTTC CASSSGGDRGRDGYTF
NA TRBJ2-7 TRBV9 15 NA TGTGCCAGCAGCGTAGAAGGAGATTTTTTGTACGAGCAGTACTTC CASSVEGDFLYEQYF
NA TRBJ2-7 TRBV27 15 TRBD2 TGTGCCAGCAGTAAGGGGGCGGGAGGGCCCTTCGAGCAGTACTTC CASSKGAGGPFEQYF
NA TRBJ1-2 TRBV12-5 13 TRBD1 TGTGCTAGTGGTTTGTTCGGGACAGATGGCTACACCTTC CASGLFGTDGYTF
once TRBJ2-5 TRBV29-1 19 NA TGCAGCGCCTCACCGCCCCCCTACAGGCTCAGAAAAATGGAAGAGACCCAGTACTTC CSASPPPYRLRKMEETQYF
NA TRBJ1-1 TRBV19 13 NA TGTGCCAGTACCATTGGGAGGCTTACTGAAGCTTTCTTT CASTIGRLTEAFF
NA TRBJ1-2 TRBV7-9 13 NA TGTGCCAGCAGCTTTGGGGGGTTCTATGGCTACACCTTC CASSFGGFYGYTF
NA TRBJ1-2 TRBV15 15 TRBD1 TGTGCCACCAAGCCCGGGACAGGGGGTTACTATGGCTACACCTTC CATKPGTGGYYGYTF
once TRBJ2-7 TRBV19 14 TRBD1 TGTGCCAGTAGTGTCGGACAGGGATGGTACGAGCAGTACTTC CASSVGQGWYEQYF
once TRBJ2-3 TRBV9 15 NA TGTGCCAGCAGCGTAGGAGGGTCGGGTACAGATACGCAGTATTTT CASSVGGSGTDTQYF
NA TRBJ2-7 TRBV7-2 16 TRBD2 TGTGCCAGCAGTTGGGTCGGGACTAGCGGCACCTACGAGCAGTACTTC CASSWVGTSGTYEQYF
NA TRBJ2-7 TRBV18 16 TRBD2 TGTGCCAGCTCACCACAGGGACTAGCGGGAGTCTACGAGCAGTACTTC CASSPQGLAGVYEQYF
NA TRBJ2-7 TRBV7-2 14 TRBD2 TGTGCCAGCAGCTGGACTAGCGGGGAGTACGAGCAGTACTTC CASSWTSGEYEQYF
NA TRBJ2-7 TRBV5-5 15 NA TGTGCCAGCAGCTTGACCATATATACTAACTACGAGCAGTACTTC CASSLTIYTNYEQYF
NA TRBJ2-2 TRBV7-6 15 TRBD2 TGTGCCAGCAGCCAGAACTGGGGAGGGACCGGGGAGCTGTTTTTT CASSQNWGGTGELFF
NA TRBJ2-5 TRBV5-8 15 TRBD1 TGTGCCAGCGCCCGAGGACAGGGTGGTTTAGAGACCCAGTACTTC CASARGQGGLETQYF
NA TRBJ2-7 TRBV7-2 15 TRBD1 TGTGCCAGCAGCCCCGGGACAGAGGTCTCCTACGAGCAGTACTTC CASSPGTEVSYEQYF
NA TRBJ2-7 TRBV19 14 TRBD2 TGTGCCAGTAGTCTAGCGGGAGGAGGATACGAGCAGTACTTC CASSLAGGGYEQYF
once TRBJ2-3 TRBV5-1 17 TRBD2 TGCGCCAGCAGCCTGGGACTAGCGGGGGGGCCAACAGATACGCAGTATTTT CASSLGLAGGPTDTQYF
NA TRBJ2-7 TRBV4-1 14 NA TGCGCCAGCAGCCAAGAGGCACGGAGCTACGAGCAGTACTTC CASSQEARSYEQYF
NA TRBJ2-7 TRBV4-1 14 NA TGCGCCAGCAGCCAAGTAGTGGGGGCGGACGAGCAGTACTTC CASSQVVGADEQYF
once TRBJ1-3 TRBV7-8 14 NA TGTGCCAGCAGCTTATACGGGTCTGGAAACACCATATATTTT CASSLYGSGNTIYF
once TRBJ2-7 TRBV4-1 15 NA TGCGCCAGCAGCCAAGATAGGGGCAGTTCCTACGAGCAGTACTTC CASSQDRGSSYEQYF
NA TRBJ2-7 TRBV27 14 NA TGTGCCAGCAGTCCCAGCGGCTACTCCTACGAGCAGTACTTC CASSPSGYSYEQYF
once TRBJ2-7 TRBV27 13 TRBD1 TGTGCCAGCAGTTTGACAGGGACCTACGAGCAGTACTTC CASSLTGTYEQYF
NA TRBJ2-7 TRBV5-1 15 TRBD2 TGCGCCAGCAGCTATGAGCGGGAGGGACCCTACGAGCAGTACTTC CASSYEREGPYEQYF
NA TRBJ2-7 TRBV19 14 NA TGTGCCAGTAGTATAGGACCAGGGCAAGGCGAGCAGTACTTC CASSIGPGQGEQYF
NA TRBJ2-7 TRBV19 13 NA TGTGCCACCTCCCCAGGGGTGGGCCTCGAGCAGTACTTC CATSPGVGLEQYF
once TRBJ2-2 TRBV7-6 19 TRBD2 TGTGCCAGCAGCTTAGCTAAGCGGGAGGGCCTCTCGAACACCGGGGAGCTGTTTTTT CASSLAKREGLSNTGELFF
few TRBJ1-2 TRBV10-3 9 NA TGTGCCACCGGGGATGGCTACACCTTC CATGDGYTF
NA TRBJ2-6 TRBV6-1 15 NA TGTGCCAGCAGTGAAGAGACAGCTGGGGCCAACGTCCTGACTTTC CASSEETAGANVLTF
NA TRBJ1-5 TRBV28 12 NA TGTGCCAGCAGTTTAACTCGACAGCCCCAGCATTTT CASSLTRQPQHF
NA TRBJ2-6 TRBV7-8 20 TRBD1 TGTGCCAGCAGCCCAAGGACAGGGATCCTCCATCCCTCTGGGGCCAACGTCCTGACTTTC CASSPRTGILHPSGANVLTF
NA TRBJ1-5 TRBV28 13 NA TGTGCCAGCTTGGGCAGGGGCAATCAGCCCCAGCATTTT CASLGRGNQPQHF
NA TRBJ2-1 TRBV27 14 NA TGTGCCAGTTACGGGGGGCCTTCCTACAATGAGCAGTTCTTC CASYGGPSYNEQFF
NA TRBJ2-1 TRBV6-4 14 NA TGTGCCAGCAGTGATGGGGGGGCCGGGAATGAGCAGTTCTTC CASSDGGAGNEQFF
NA TRBJ2-2 TRBV5-1 17 NA TGCGCCAGCAGGGCGGAGAGCGGCGAACCCCACACCGGGGAGCTGTTTTTT CASRAESGEPHTGELFF
NA TRBJ1-6 TRBV27 15 NA TGTGCCAGCAGTTTATCCCGGGTTCCTAATTCCCCCCTCCACTTT CASSLSRVPNSPLHF
NA TRBJ2-7 TRBV6-1 13 TRBD1 TGTGCCAGCAGTGGGACAGGGATGTACGAGCAGTACTTC CASSGTGMYEQYF
NA TRBJ2-3 TRBV5-4 14 NA TGTGCCAGCAGCCCAGGTACGGGGACAGATACGCAGTATTTT CASSPGTGTDTQYF
NA TRBJ2-2 TRBV28 14 NA TGTGCCAGCAGTTTAGGAGACTCGGGCGGGGAGCTGTTTTTT CASSLGDSGGELFF
NA TRBJ1-4 TRBV11-3 15 TRBD1 TGTGCCAGCAGCTCATACCGACAGGGGGATGAAAAACTGTTTTTT CASSSYRQGDEKLFF
NA TRBJ2-7 TRBV30 14 TRBD1 TGTGCCTGGAGTGTAGGACAGGGCGGCTACGAGCAGTACTTC CAWSVGQGGYEQYF
NA TRBJ2-1 TRBV11-3 15 NA TGTGCCAGCAGCCCTCGGGGGAGTAGGTCCAATGAGCAGTTCTTC CASSPRGSRSNEQFF
NA TRBJ2-7 TRBV11-3 14 TRBD1 TGTGCCAGCAGCTCCCGGACAGGGATTTACGAGCAGTACTTC CASSSRTGIYEQYF